Listed here are 29 T cell receptor beta chains from one sample, sequenced in a study of beta chain features in type 1 diabetes. Sequencing targeted expressed TCRB transcripts, as all isolated RNA had been reverse transcribed. Measured with immunoSEQ multiplex PCR; TCRdb has only the in-frame clones, and not every one. The sample records 600,000 to 650,000 clones, 15% being singletons. Sequences were obtained from naive CD4+ T cells from blood. The receptors come from a man in his late teens or twenties in good health.

This clone was seen only a few times. The V and J genes are TRBV27 and TRBJ2-1; no clear D. V was clipped by 5 bases and J by 2 bases, with 10 bases between them. Germline V gene lookup returns CDR1 MNHEY and CDR2 SMNVEV (reference sequence). The length of the CDR3 is 14 residues. Written as DNA, the CDR3 is TGTGCCAGCAGTGCGCAGCCTACCTACAATGAGCAGTTCTTC. This translates into CASSAQPTYNEQFF.

This clone was picked up a small number of times. V usage is TRBV9 and J usage is TRBJ2-3; possibly TRBD1 for D (6 bases). The CDR3 runs 13 residues. The ends were cut back, 0 bases at V and 6 bases at J, with 8 bases in the middle. The germline gives CDR1 SGDLS, CDR2 YYNGEE. CDR3 amino acids: CASSVGGLDTQYF. DNA of the CDR3: TGTGCCAGCAGCGTAGGGGGGCTCGATACGCAGTATTTT.

The chain uses TRBV29-1 and TRBJ2-1; D tentatively fits TRBD1 or TRBD2 (5 bases each). This CDR3 is built from 12 residues. Trimming removed 6 bases at V and 3 bases at J, with 9 bases between. Germline values: CDR1 SQVTM, CDR2 ANQGSEA. CDR3 coding DNA: TGCAGCGTGCCGGGACGCTACAATGAGCAGTTCTTC. Encoded protein: CSVPGRYNEQFF.

The sample holds a few counts of this clone. CDR3: CASSPRLAGGGNEQFF. The CDR3 DNA is TGCGCCAGCAGCCCGAGACTAGCGGGAGGGGGCAATGAGCAGTTCTTC. The rearrangement joins TRBV5-1 to TRBJ2-1; 14 bases fit TRBD2. V was clipped by 4 bases and J by 6 bases; unmatched bases: 6. Per germline, CDR1 SGHRS and CDR2 YFSETQ. The CDR3 runs 16 residues.

This clone was counted only a few times. This chain joins TRBV7-9 and TRBJ2-3; unclear D gene. Germline-derived CDR1 and CDR2 are SEHNR and FQNEAQ (reference sequence). Trimming shortened V by 1 base and J by 0 bases, and 14 bases separated the two germline ends. The CDR3 runs to 17 residues. In DNA form, the CDR3 reads TGTGCCAGCAGCTTAGTGTTGAATACGTACAGCACAGATACGCAGTATTTT. It encodes CASSLVLNTYSTDTQYF.

This clone occurred a few times. The rearrangement links TRBV18 to TRBJ2-7; D possibly corresponds to TRBD2 (6 bases). Trimming pared 3 bases from V and 9 bases from J, leaving 12 bases between. This CDR3 is built from 12 residues. Germline V gene lookup returns CDR1 KGHSH and CDR2 LQKENI. DNA of the CDR3: TGTGCCAGCTCACCGGGCGGGGTAGGGCAGTACTTC. Translating gives CASSPGGVGQYF.

This chain links TRBV5-1 with TRBJ1-4; no clear D. V was trimmed by 0 bases and J by 4 bases, leaving 10 bases between them. CDR3 size: 15 residues. Per germline, CDR1 SGHRS and CDR2 YFSETQ. DNA of the CDR3: TGCGCCAGCAGCTTGGAACGCCCGTTTAATGAAAAACTGTTTTTT. It encodes CASSLERPFNEKLFF.

This chain links TRBV5-1 with TRBJ2-3; 9 nucleotides line up with TRBD2. Germline lookup yields CDR1 SGHRS and CDR2 YFSETQ. The CDR3 spans 17 residues. Trimming cost V 3 bases and J 2 bases; bases outside gene matches: 10. DNA of the CDR3: TGCGCCAGCAGCTCCGGAAGTAGCGGGAGACCCACAGATACGCAGTATTTT. Its protein is CASSSGSSGRPTDTQYF.

This clone appeared a few times. The gene calls are TRBV19 and TRBJ1-1; the D gene is possibly TRBD1 (6 bases). The CDR3 has 17 amino acids. CDR1 is LNHDA, CDR2 SQIVND, per germline (reference sequence). Trimming removed 3 bases from V and 0 bases from J, with 17 bases in between. CDR3 sequence reads: CASSIKLTGTLNTEAFF. CDR3 bases: TGTGCCAGTAGTATTAAACTTACAGGGACGCTGAACACTGAAGCTTTCTTT.

This clone was detected a few times. This chain connects TRBV7-9 to TRBJ2-7, with D perhaps TRBD2 (6 bases). Trimming took off 5 bases at V and 2 bases at J, with 13 bases between the two ends. Germline loops: CDR1 SEHNR, CDR2 FQNEAQ (reference sequence). CDR3 length equals 14 residues. CDR3 sequence: CASSPRPGAYEQYF. CDR3 coding DNA: TGTGCCAGCAGCCCCCGGCCGGGGGCCTACGAGCAGTACTTC.

This rearrangement joins TRBV27 to TRBJ1-1; 8 positions match TRBD1. The trim removed 3 bases at V and 0 bases at J, leaving 9 bases unmatched. CDR3 size: 17 residues. CDR1 is MNHEY and CDR2 is SMNVEV in the germline V gene (reference sequence). This CDR3 reads CASSFWRGTGVNTEAFF. For the CDR3, the DNA is TGTGCCAGCAGTTTTTGGCGGGGGACAGGAGTGAACACTGAAGCTTTCTTT.

This clone was counted a few times. The chain couples TRBV2 to TRBJ2-3; 10 nucleotides agree with TRBD2. CDR3 length: 15 amino acids. V trimming: 8 bases; J trimming: 0 bases; junction bases outside the gene matches: 5. Germline V gene data show CDR1 as SNHLY and CDR2 as FYNNEI. As DNA, the CDR3 is TGTGCCAGCTTGACTAGCGGGCTAAGCACAGATACGCAGTATTTT. Its translation: CASLTSGLSTDTQYF.

As to this clone: This CDR3 is also generated by other DNA sequences in the sample. V usage is TRBV9 and J usage is TRBJ1-1; the D gene is possibly TRBD1 (5 bases). The CDR3 is made up of 14 amino acids. Per germline, CDR1 SGDLS and CDR2 YYNGEE. V gave up 2 bases and J gave up 1 base, with 9 bases separating them. Here the CDR3 reads CASSVQGQNTEAFF. The DNA of the CDR3 is TGTGCCAGCAGCGTTCAAGGACAGAACACTGAAGCTTTCTTT.

This clone was seen a few times. Other DNA variants within this sample encode the same CDR3. The chain carries TRBV7-2 and TRBJ1-3; TRBD1 is a possible D gene (5 bases). The V gene lost 0 bases and the J gene lost 0 bases, with 6 bases spanning the gap. CDR3 length equals 15 residues. CDR1 and CDR2 (germline): SGHTA, FQGNSA. The CDR3 sequence is CASSLAGASGNTIYF. The CDR3 bases are TGTGCCAGCAGCTTAGCCGGGGCCTCTGGAAACACCATATATTTT. Using reference TRBV7-2 and TRBJ1-3 for the parts outside the CDR3, the full variable domain is GAGVSQSPSNKVTEKGKDVELRCDPISGHTALYWYRQSLGQGLEFLIYFQGNSAPDKSGLPSDRFSAERTGGSVSTLTIQRTQQEDSAVYLCASSLAGASGNTIYFGEGSWLTVV.

This rearrangement joins TRBV27 to TRBJ2-7; unclear D gene. With 4 bases removed from V and 0 bases from J, the gap between germline ends came to 10 bases. The CDR3 runs to 14 residues. Germline V gene lookup returns CDR1 MNHEY and CDR2 SMNVEV (reference sequence). The CDR3 sequence is CASSSKAHSYEQYF. For the CDR3, the DNA is TGTGCCAGCAGTTCCAAGGCACACTCCTACGAGCAGTACTTC.

The V gene is TRBV2, the J gene TRBJ2-3; possible D gene TRBD1, 7 bases. CDR1 SNHLY and CDR2 FYNNEI come from the germline V gene. CDR3 length: 17 amino acids. Deletions cut 5 bases from V and 0 bases from J, with 18 bases between. The CDR3 nucleotides are TGTGCCAGCAGTTCCCGCGGGACAGAGGTTAGCACAGATACGCAGTATTTT. Translation: CASSSRGTEVSTDTQYF.

This chain links TRBV13 with TRBJ2-7; D possibly corresponds to TRBD1 (6 bases). This CDR3 contains 16 residues. Deletions cut 5 bases from V and 6 bases from J, with 23 bases between. Germline CDR1 reads PRHDT; CDR2 reads FYEKMQ (reference sequence). This chain's CDR3 is CASSPRGGRGVGEQYF. The CDR3 coding sequence is TGTGCCAGCAGCCCACGTGGGGGCAGGGGCGTGGGCGAGCAGTACTTC. Together with reference TRBV13 and TRBJ2-7, the CDR3 gives the full variable domain: AAGVIQSPRHLIKEKRETATLKCYPIPRHDTVYWYQQGPGQDPQFLISFYEKMQSDKGSIPDRFSAQQFSDYHSELNMSSLELGDSALYFCASSPRGGRGVGEQYFGPGTRLTVT.

As to this clone: A read error may be the cause here, since a much bigger clone is one base away. The rearrangement joins TRBV2 to TRBJ2-7; D is unresolved. Trimming left V 6 bases short and J 0 bases short, with 6 bases between. The CDR3 runs 12 residues. Germline assignment: CDR1 SNHLY and CDR2 FYNNEI. CDR3 amino acids: CASSLSSYEQYF. The DNA of the CDR3 is TGTGCCAGCAGCTTAAGCTCCTACGAGCAGTACTTC.

The CDR3 DNA reads as TGCAGCGTGAGCCCCGGGACAGGCCTCTCCTACGAGCAGTACTTC. It translates to CSVSPGTGLSYEQYF. The genes are TRBV29-1 and TRBJ2-7; 8 nucleotides match TRBD1. The V gene's germline CDR1 is SQVTM and CDR2 ANQGSEA. This CDR3 region has 15 residues. The J segment lost 0 bases and the V segment lost 6 bases, leaving 10 bases of the junction unmatched.

This clone was detected only a few times. This chain connects TRBV5-4 to TRBJ2-7; no clear D. The CDR3 has 13 amino acids. Trimming removed 2 bases from V and 1 base from J, with 7 bases in between. CDR1 SGHNT and CDR2 YYREEE come from the germline V gene (reference sequence). CDR3 loop: CASSFAVSYEQYF. The CDR3 bases are TGTGCCAGCAGCTTCGCGGTGTCCTACGAGCAGTACTTC.

This clone was found a few times. V gene TRBV5-1 combines with J gene TRBJ2-7, with 7 bases aligning to TRBD1. V lost 6 bases, J lost 6 bases, and 9 bases stayed unmatched. This CDR3 comprises 13 residues. Per the germline V gene, CDR1 is SGHRS and CDR2 is YFSETQ. Here the CDR3 reads CASKTGTPGEQYF. Here the CDR3 DNA reads TGCGCCAGCAAGACAGGGACCCCCGGCGAGCAGTACTTC.

The V gene is TRBV10-3, the J gene TRBJ2-3, with D unclear. Germline CDR1 ENHRY, CDR2 SYGVKD. The CDR3 contains 14 residues. Between the trimmed V and J ends, which lost 10 bases and 5 bases, there was a span of 19 bases. The DNA for the CDR3 is TGTGCCAGCACCCTCTCGACGTCAGGAGATACGCAGTATTTT. It is translated as CASTLSTSGDTQYF.

DNA of the CDR3: TGTGCCAGCAGCGTTGCGAGCGGGGGACCGGCCTACGAGCAGTACTTC. Translating it yields CASSVASGGPAYEQYF. The chain is built from TRBV9 and TRBJ2-5; 8 bases are a match to TRBD2. The end of the DNA is better explained by TRBJ2-7, so the J call may be wrong. The CDR3 length is 16 residues. Germline lookup yields CDR1 SGDLS and CDR2 YYNGEE.

Only a few counts were recorded for this clone. V usage is TRBV28 and J usage is TRBJ2-3, with D tentatively TRBD1 (5 bases). This CDR3 has 16 residues. V was shortened by 2 bases and J by 0 bases, with 12 bases between the two germline ends. Germline CDR1 reads MDHEN; CDR2 reads SYDVKM. The CDR3 DNA sequence: TGTGCCAGCAGTTTAAGACAGCTCCTAAGCACAGATACGCAGTATTTT. It codes for CASSLRQLLSTDTQYF.

Of note for this clone: This sample also contains other DNA sequences that code for the same CDR3. V gene TRBV18 combines with J gene TRBJ2-3; TRBD1 matches 9 bases. The germline V gene has CDR1 KGHSH and CDR2 LQKENI. J was trimmed by 1 base and V by 3 bases; bases with no gene match: 2. The CDR3 consists of 15 residues. This CDR3 reads CASSPGTGRTDTQYF. Here the CDR3 DNA reads TGTGCCAGCTCACCCGGGACAGGGCGCACAGATACGCAGTATTTT.

The CDR3 bases are TGTGCCAGCAACGCGGGTTCCAAAAACATTCAGTACTTC. Translation gives CASNAGSKNIQYF. The J gene is TRBJ2-4, the V gene TRBV7-2; D perhaps matches TRBD2 (5 bases). Germline V lookup: CDR1 SGHTA, CDR2 FQGNSA. Trimming removed 7 bases from V and 2 bases from J, with 9 bases in between. The CDR3 consists of 13 residues.

Remarks on this clone: Other nucleotide sequences from this sample produce the same CDR3. This chain joins TRBV7-3 and TRBJ1-1; TRBD1 agrees at 8 bases. This CDR3 spans 14 amino acids. The germline V gene encodes CDR1 SGHTA and CDR2 FQGTGA. V shed 4 bases and J 1 base; nucleotides not matched to a gene: 2. CDR3 region: CASSSGQGNTEAFF. CDR3 sequence (DNA): TGTGCCAGCAGCTCAGGACAGGGGAACACTGAAGCTTTCTTT.

This clone has just a few counts. V usage is TRBV7-2 and J usage is TRBJ2-5, with 8 nucleotides matching TRBD2. With 0 bases clipped from V and 5 bases from J, the junction kept 5 bases outside the gene matches. Germline CDR1 is SGHTA and CDR2 is FQGNSA. The CDR3 length is 15 residues. CDR3 protein: CASSLAGGGRETQYF. In nucleotides, the CDR3 is TGTGCCAGCAGCTTAGCCGGGGGGGGCCGGGAGACCCAGTACTTC.

The chain's CDR3 is CAISQQGASNQPQHF. The DNA of the CDR3 is TGTGCCATCAGCCAACAGGGGGCCAGCAATCAGCCCCAGCATTTT. The chain uses TRBV10-3 and TRBJ1-5, with 9 nucleotides matching TRBD1. V shed 6 bases and J 1 base; nucleotides not matched to a gene: 4. The germline V gene has CDR1 ENHRY and CDR2 SYGVKD. The CDR3 spans 15 residues.